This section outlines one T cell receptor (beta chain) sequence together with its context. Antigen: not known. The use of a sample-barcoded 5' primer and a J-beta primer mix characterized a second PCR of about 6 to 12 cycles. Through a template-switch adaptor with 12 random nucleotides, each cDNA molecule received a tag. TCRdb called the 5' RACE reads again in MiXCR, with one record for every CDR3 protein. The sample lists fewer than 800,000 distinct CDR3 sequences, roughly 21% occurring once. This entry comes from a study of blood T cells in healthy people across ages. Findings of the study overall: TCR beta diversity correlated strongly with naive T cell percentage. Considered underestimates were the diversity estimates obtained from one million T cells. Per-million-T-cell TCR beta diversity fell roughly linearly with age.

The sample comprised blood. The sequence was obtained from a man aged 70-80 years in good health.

The CDR3 is CASSYQAGVTADTQYF. The DNA of the CDR3 is TGTGCCAGCAGCTACCAAGCGGGAGTGACGGCAGATACGCAGTATTTT. The rearrangement links TRBV12-3 or TRBV12-4 to TRBJ2-3, with TRBD2 matching over 8 bases. J gave up 4 bases and V 6 bases, and 12 bases lay outside the gene matches. The CDR3 totals 16 residues.